The 18 T cell receptor beta chains in this list originate from one sample, sequenced in a study of cytomegalovirus exposure and HLA in healthy donors. Produced via immunoSEQ multiplex PCR; TCRdb's table is partial and in-frame only. The sample includes more than 95,000 clones, around 88% seen only once; the top ten take around 2%. Material: PBMCs. These receptors all come from a man between 18 and 35 years old in good health and CMV-seronegative.

This clone was seen only once. This chain joins TRBV19 and TRBJ1-4, with 9 bases fitting TRBD1. Germline CDR1 is LNHDA and CDR2 is SQIVND (reference sequence). This CDR3 has 15 residues. V lost 4 bases to trimming and J lost 8 bases; unmatched junction nucleotides: 8. The CDR3 DNA sequence: TGTGCCAGTAGTACGCGGACAGGGGAACGCGAAAAACTGTTTTTT. Protein: CASSTRTGEREKLFF.

This clone was picked up a small number of times. V gene TRBV30 combines with J gene TRBJ1-5, with D maybe TRBD1 (5 bases). The germline V gene encodes CDR1 GTSNPN and CDR2 SVGIG (reference sequence). The V gene lost 3 bases and the J gene lost 2 bases, with 8 bases spanning the gap. The CDR3 spans 13 residues. CDR3 nucleotide sequence: TGTGCCTGGAGCGGGGGGGGCAATCAGCCCCAGCATTTT. Translation: CAWSGGGNQPQHF.

This clone has more than one count but fewer than ten. V usage is TRBV28 and J usage is TRBJ1-5, with unresolved D. CDR3 length: 15 residues. The germline V gene encodes CDR1 MDHEN and CDR2 SYDVKM. Trimming stripped 1 base from V and 2 bases from J, with 9 bases between. CDR3 region: CASSLSVTGNQPQHF. Written as DNA, the CDR3 is TGTGCCAGCAGTTTATCGGTTACGGGCAATCAGCCCCAGCATTTT.

The gene calls are TRBV7-2 and TRBJ2-5; D not resolved. Trimming took 1 base from V and 4 from J, leaving 7 bases between them. CDR3 length: 13 residues. The germline gives CDR1 SGHTA, CDR2 FQGNSA. In DNA form, the CDR3 reads TGTGCCAGCAGCTTAGTTGTCTTAGAGACCCAGTACTTC. Amino acid sequence: CASSLVVLETQYF.

The V and J genes are TRBV27 and TRBJ2-1, with D possibly being TRBD1 (6 bases). Trimming took 4 bases from V and 0 from J, leaving 10 bases between them. There are 15 residues in the CDR3. Germline V lookup: CDR1 MNHEY, CDR2 SMNVEV (reference sequence). Here the CDR3 reads CASSYYRDSYNEQFF. Written as DNA, the CDR3 is TGTGCCAGCAGTTACTACAGGGACTCCTACAATGAGCAGTTCTTC.

The chain employs TRBV27 and TRBJ2-2; 11 bases match TRBD2. The CDR3 is 18 residues long. Germline V lookup: CDR1 MNHEY, CDR2 SMNVEV (reference sequence). The V and J ends lost 4 bases and 6 bases, in that order; junction bases with no gene match: 13. The DNA of the CDR3 is TGTGCCAGCAGTTACGGGACTAGCGGAAGCGGGGGACCCGGGGAGCTGTTTTTT. It yields the protein CASSYGTSGSGGPGELFF.

The chain is built from TRBV5-1 and TRBJ1-4; no definite D call. The CDR3 has 13 residues. Looked up from germline, CDR1 is SGHRS and CDR2 is YFSETQ. V lost 0 bases and J lost 5, with 5 bases in between. CDR3 region: CASSLAGNEKLFF. The DNA for the CDR3 is TGCGCCAGCAGCTTGGCCGGGAATGAAAAACTGTTTTTT.

This clone has only one observation. The J gene is TRBJ1-3, the V gene TRBV4-3; no reliable D call. The CDR3 length is 16 residues. V lost 0 bases and J 4 bases, leaving 13 bases between the germline ends. Germline-derived CDR1 and CDR2 are LGHNA and YSLEER. CDR3 in amino acids: CASSQDLEGHGNTIYF. CDR3 sequence (DNA): TGCGCCAGCAGCCAAGATTTGGAGGGCCACGGAAACACCATATATTTT.

The chain uses TRBV7-2 and TRBJ2-7; 8 positions agree with TRBD1. Germline V gene lookup returns CDR1 SGHTA and CDR2 FQGNSA. The CDR3 runs to 14 residues. Trimming at V came to 2 bases and at J to 4 bases, leaving 4 bases not matched to a gene. CDR3 region: CASSLTGGRYEQYF. DNA for the CDR3: TGTGCCAGCAGCTTAACAGGGGGGAGGTACGAGCAGTACTTC.

The J gene is TRBJ1-2, the V gene TRBV19; D unresolved. From germline, CDR1 is LNHDA and CDR2 SQIVND (reference sequence). The V end lost 1 base, the J end lost 5 bases, and 11 bases lay between the germline ends. The CDR3 runs 14 residues. Written as DNA, the CDR3 is TGTGCCAGTAGTATAGGGCGGTTACCGTATGGCTACACCTTC. It encodes CASSIGRLPYGYTF.

This clone was counted only a few times. The chain carries TRBV2 and TRBJ2-3; D remains unclear. V lost 6 bases, J lost 3 bases, and 10 bases lay in between. Germline V CDR1 and CDR2: SNHLY, FYNNEI. The CDR3 covers 13 residues. CDR3 bases: TGTGCCAGCAGGCGATTTTTTACAGATACGCAGTATTTT. Its translation is CASRRFFTDTQYF.

This chain connects TRBV7-7 to TRBJ2-1; 9 nucleotides line up with TRBD2. The V and J ends lost 5 bases and 3 bases, in that order; junction bases with no gene match: 8. The germline CDR1 and CDR2 sequences are SSHAT and FNYEAQ (reference sequence). The CDR3 runs 16 residues. The DNA for the CDR3 is TGTGCCAGCAGCCCCACTAGCGGGCCGGACTACAATGAGCAGTTCTTC. It encodes CASSPTSGPDYNEQFF.

This chain uses TRBV30 with TRBJ1-2; D is unclear. This CDR3 spans 12 amino acids. V dropped 2 bases and J dropped 8 bases, with 12 bases sitting between them. Germline CDR1 and CDR2: GTSNPN and SVGIG (reference sequence). The CDR3 DNA sequence: TGTGCCTGGAGTAGCCCGATCAGGGGCTACACCTTC. Its translation: CAWSSPIRGYTF.

In DNA form, the CDR3 reads TGTGCCAGCAGCCTGAAAGGGGCCGAACTCGGGGAGCTGTTTTTT. Protein product: CASSLKGAELGELFF. J is TRBJ2-2 and V is TRBV5-4, with D maybe TRBD1 (5 bases). CDR3 length: 15 residues. Germline V gives CDR1 SGHNT, CDR2 YYREEE (reference sequence). V was pared by 4 bases and J by 7 bases, with 17 bases between.

The chain uses TRBV18 and TRBJ2-1; 14 nucleotides agree with TRBD2. Per the germline V gene, CDR1 is KGHSH and CDR2 is LQKENI. Trimming at V came to 3 bases and at J to 7 bases, leaving 5 bases not matched to a gene. This CDR3 spans 16 amino acids. CDR3 DNA: TGTGCCAGCTCACCGACTAGCGGGAGGGCCTTGAATGAGCAGTTCTTC. Protein: CASSPTSGRALNEQFF.

CDR3 region: CASSQGYFEKLFF. For the CDR3, the DNA is TGTGCCAGCAGCCAAGGGTACTTCGAAAAACTGTTTTTT. The V and J genes are TRBV14 and TRBJ1-4; D is uncertain. This CDR3 has 13 amino acids. Germline CDR1 SGHDN, CDR2 FVKESK. Trimming removed 1 base at V and 8 bases at J, with 8 bases between.

The V gene is TRBV4-3, the J gene TRBJ2-3; the match to TRBD2 covers 8 bases. Germline CDR1 LGHNA, CDR2 YSLEER. Unmatched junction bases numbered 5, after V lost 2 bases and J lost 4 bases. The CDR3 spans 15 residues. CDR3 bases: TGCGCCAGCAGCCAAAACGGGGGGGTCGCAGATACGCAGTATTTT. Encoded protein: CASSQNGGVADTQYF.

The CDR3: CASSEGTFWPQHF. The CDR3 DNA reads as TGTGCCAGCAGTGAAGGGACTTTTTGGCCCCAGCATTTT. The chain is built from TRBV6-1 and TRBJ1-5; no clear D. Trimming shortened V by 1 base and J by 9 bases, and 10 bases separated the two germline ends. CDR1 and CDR2 from the germline V gene are MNHNS and SASEGT. The CDR3 has 13 residues.